This T cell receptor beta chain was identified during a study of T cells in localized non-small cell lung cancer. Study-level results: In uninvolved adjacent lung, T cell clonality reached its highest value, exceeding tumor. A denser population of T cells in blood accompanied longer overall survival. Adjacent lung held a median 57 of the top 100 tumor clones.

The germline V gene encodes CDR1 SGDLS and CDR2 YYNGEE. Between the trimmed V and J ends, which lost 10 bases and 6 bases, there was a span of 16 bases. The length of the CDR3 is 13 residues. On this clone itself: As yet, its antigen is unknown.

Profiled with immunoSEQ multiplex PCR; TCRdb holds only in-frame clones, not every one. There are approximately 31,000 clones in the sample; around 94% occur only once, and roughly 0.7% lies in the top ten. Here the sequenced sample was peripheral blood, taken before any cancer treatment. The source is a woman aged 40 to 75 with stage I lung adenocarcinoma. V gene TRBV9 combines with J gene TRBJ2-2; D is perhaps TRBD1 or TRBD2 (5 bases each). CDR3 residues: CAPQGSEAGELFF. The CDR3 coding sequence is TGTGCCCCTCAGGGTTCGGAGGCCGGGGAGCTGTTTTTT.